A single sample gave rise to the 32 T cell receptor beta chains below, sequenced in a study of T-cell reconstitution after alpha-beta-depleted transplantation in children. Molecular barcoding with unique molecular identifiers was used for the TCRbeta library. From the PCR reads, TCRdb called clonotypes with MiXCR, one entry per CDR3 protein. There are fewer than 550,000 distinct CDR3 sequences in the sample; 9.5% to 12% occur only once, and 13% to 15% lies in the top ten. Sequenced here: PBMCs, mostly from graft donor cells, sampled 180 days after TCRalphabeta/CD19-depleted stem cell transplant. Receptor source: a female patient under 10 years old who had a stem cell transplant for aplastic anemia, so the T cells may come from the graft donor.

This clonotype was counted only a few times. V and J are TRBV7-9 and TRBJ1-2; the D gene is possibly TRBD1 (5 bases). CDR1 SEHNR and CDR2 FQNEAQ come from the germline V gene (reference sequence). V was pared by 1 base and J by 5 bases, with 20 bases between. The length of the CDR3 is 17 residues. CDR3 DNA sequence: TGTGCCAGCAGCTTAGAGGGGACTGCAGGGATAAGATATGGCTACACCTTC. Protein sequence: CASSLEGTAGIRYGYTF.

This clonotype was counted between two and nine times. The rearrangement uses TRBV10-3 and TRBJ2-7, with 12 bases that match TRBD1. The CDR3 is 14 amino acids. The V segment lost 6 bases and the J segment 7 bases; nucleotides outside the gene matches: 7. CDR1 is ENHRY, CDR2 SYGVKD, per germline. The CDR3 coding sequence is TGTGCCATCAGCGGGGACAGGGGGCGGGCGGAGCAGTACTTC. As protein: CAISGDRGRAEQYF.

The table lists this clonotype with many counts. The chain employs TRBV28 and TRBJ2-7, with 9 bases lining up with TRBD2. With 2 bases clipped from V and 6 bases from J, the junction kept 14 bases outside the gene matches. In germline, CDR1 is MDHEN, CDR2 SYDVKM. The CDR3 totals 17 residues. CDR3 sequence: CASSLITLGTSTREQYF. Written as DNA, the CDR3 is TGTGCCAGCAGTTTAATAACCCTCGGGACTAGCACTCGCGAGCAGTACTTC.

V and J are TRBV20-1 and TRBJ2-1; TRBD2 is a possible D gene (6 bases). The germline CDR1 and CDR2 sequences are DFQATT and SNEGSKA (reference sequence). The CDR3 has 17 amino acids. V lost 6 bases, J lost 4 bases, and 25 bases lay in between. The CDR3 spells CSAPVRSGRKLYNEQFF. The CDR3 nucleotides read TGCAGTGCCCCAGTGCGTAGCGGCCGAAAACTTTACAATGAGCAGTTCTTC.

This clonotype was counted only a few times. The chain has TRBV4-3 and TRBJ2-1; 7 bases map to TRBD2. Per germline, CDR1 LGHNA and CDR2 YSLEER. This CDR3 contains 17 residues. V lost 1 base to trimming and J lost 4 bases; unmatched junction nucleotides: 10. CDR3: CASSQAGSGKGYNEQFF. The CDR3, as DNA: TGCGCCAGCAGCCAAGCGGGAAGCGGGAAAGGTTACAATGAGCAGTTCTTC.

The V gene is TRBV15, the J gene TRBJ2-2; D may be TRBD1 (5 bases). CDR3 length: 21 residues. CDR1 and CDR2 (germline): LNHNV, YYDKDF (reference sequence). V lost 2 bases to trimming and J lost 7 bases, with 32 bases between them. The CDR3: CATSRRIPWRVEGARGGELFF. In DNA form, the CDR3 reads TGTGCCACCAGCAGACGCATTCCCTGGCGTGTAGAAGGGGCCAGAGGCGGGGAGCTGTTTTTT.

The CDR3 DNA sequence: TGCAGTGCTAGAGGCCGGGACCTGAGATACACCATATATTTT. It is translated as CSARGRDLRYTIYF. V usage is TRBV20-1 and J usage is TRBJ1-3, with a possible D match to TRBD1 (5 bases). V lost 1 base to trimming and J lost 8 bases, with 15 bases between them. The CDR3 covers 14 residues. Germline CDR1 is DFQATT and CDR2 is SNEGSKA (reference sequence).

This clonotype was observed a few times. The chain links TRBV7-2 to TRBJ1-3; 8 nucleotides line up with TRBD1. This CDR3 is built from 15 residues. V lost 6 bases to trimming and J lost 0 bases; unmatched junction nucleotides: 4. The germline V gene has CDR1 SGHTA and CDR2 FQGNSA. CDR3 in amino acids: CASSSTGGSGNTIYF. The CDR3 coding sequence is TGTGCCAGCAGTTCAACAGGGGGCTCTGGAAACACCATATATTTT.

This clonotype has only a few counts. This sequence joins TRBV12-3 or TRBV12-4 and TRBJ2-2; possible D gene TRBD1, 5 bases. CDR3 length: 14 amino acids. The V end was cut by 4 bases, the J end by 2 bases, with 8 bases between. The CDR3 sequence is CASSSWGNTGELFF. DNA for the CDR3: TGTGCCAGCAGTTCCTGGGGCAACACCGGGGAGCTGTTTTTT.

This clonotype was seen more than once but under ten times. The chain combines TRBV15 with TRBJ1-2; weak D call: TRBD1 (6 bases). Looked up from germline, CDR1 is LNHNV and CDR2 is YYDKDF (reference sequence). The germline V and J ends were trimmed by 2 bases and 4 bases, with 14 bases remaining between them. The CDR3 consists of 15 residues. The CDR3, as DNA: TGTGCCACCAGCAGACCGGACAGTTTATTCTATGGCTACACCTTC. Its translation: CATSRPDSLFYGYTF.

This clonotype has more than one count but fewer than ten. The chain combines TRBV7-3 with TRBJ1-6; possible D gene TRBD1, 5 bases. The CDR3 runs 15 residues. The ends were cut back, 0 bases at V and 8 bases at J, with 11 bases in the middle. Germline V gene data show CDR1 as SGHTA and CDR2 as FQGTGA. The CDR3: CASSLTGQGDSPLHF. DNA of the CDR3: TGTGCCAGCAGCTTAACCGGGCAGGGTGATTCACCCCTCCACTTT.

This clonotype was recorded a few times. V usage is TRBV5-1 and J usage is TRBJ2-7; D might be TRBD2 (5 bases). Trimming stripped 6 bases from V and 9 bases from J, with 16 bases between. This CDR3 contains 12 residues. The germline gives CDR1 SGHRS, CDR2 YFSETQ. CDR3 DNA sequence: TGCGCCAGCACCTCGGACGGACTGGCGCAGTACTTC. Encoded protein: CASTSDGLAQYF.

This clonotype was counted a single time. The chain combines TRBV11-3 with TRBJ2-4; D gene ambiguous. CDR3 length: 16 amino acids. V lost 6 bases, J lost 0 bases, and 15 bases lay in between. The germline V gene has CDR1 SGHNT and CDR2 YENEEA. The CDR3 here is CASSPDGRLAKNIQYF. The CDR3 coding sequence is TGTGCCAGCAGTCCCGACGGCCGGCTAGCCAAAAACATTCAGTACTTC. The entire variable domain, with the rest obtained from reference TRBV11-3 and TRBJ2-4, is as follows: EAGVVQSPRYKIIEKKQPVAFWCNPISGHNTLYWYLQNLGQGPELLIRYENEEAVDDSQLPKDRFSAERLKGVDSTLKIQPAELGDSAVYLCASSPDGRLAKNIQYFGAGTRLSVL.

This clonotype was counted between two and nine times. This chain links TRBV4-3 with TRBJ2-7; TRBD2 matches at 8 bases. The CDR3 loop spans 15 amino acids. Germline-derived CDR1 and CDR2 are LGHNA and YSLEER. Trimming cost V 0 bases and J 4 bases; bases outside gene matches: 5. CDR3 coding DNA: TGCGCCAGCAGCCAAGAACTGGCGGGAGGTTACGAGCAGTACTTC. It specifies CASSQELAGGYEQYF.

The CDR3 sequence is CIVWGETYEQYF. The CDR3 coding sequence is TGCATCGTGTGGGGGGAAACCTACGAGCAGTACTTC. The chain combines TRBV29-1 with TRBJ2-7; a possible D gene is TRBD2 (6 bases). The germline V gene has CDR1 SQVTM and CDR2 ANQGSEA. There are 12 residues in the CDR3.

V is TRBV5-1 and J is TRBJ2-7, with D maybe TRBD1 (6 bases). The CDR3 extends over 13 amino acids. V lost 5 bases, J lost 5 bases, and 14 bases lay in between. Looked up from germline, CDR1 is SGHRS and CDR2 is YFSETQ. CDR3 region: CASSPGHRDEQYV. The CDR3 DNA reads TGCGCCAGCAGTCCGGGACATCGAGACGAGCAGTACGTC.

This clonotype was seen more than once but under ten times. The rearrangement uses TRBV7-3 and TRBJ2-1; TRBD2 agrees at 10 bases. The V and J ends lost 5 bases and 4 bases, in that order; junction bases with no gene match: 20. The germline V gene encodes CDR1 SGHTA and CDR2 FQGTGA. The CDR3 is 20 amino acids. The CDR3 here is CASSPKKVGAGGLLYNEQFF. The DNA for the CDR3 is TGTGCCAGCAGCCCAAAAAAGGTTGGAGCGGGAGGGCTCTTGTACAATGAGCAGTTCTTC.

About this clonotype itself: A much larger clone sits a single nucleotide away, making a read error possible. The chain links TRBV7-9 to TRBJ2-7, with D unclear. The germline gives CDR1 SEHNR, CDR2 FQNEAQ (reference sequence). CDR3 length: 12 residues. Trimming cost V 8 bases and J 2 bases, with 10 bases left between them. In DNA form, the CDR3 reads TGTGCCAGCGGATCGGAAGCCTACGAGCAGTACTTC. This gives the protein CASGSEAYEQYF. Combining the CDR3 with reference TRBV7-9 and TRBJ2-7 gives the whole variable domain DTGVSQNPRHKITKRGQNVTFRCDPISEHNRLYWYRQTLGQGPEFLTYFQNEAQLEKSRLLSDRFSAERPKGSFSTLEIQRTEQGDSAMYLCASGSEAYEQYFGPGTRLTVT.

J is TRBJ2-1 and V is TRBV6-2 or TRBV6-3; no definite D call. The V gene lost 2 bases and the J gene lost 5 bases, with 7 bases spanning the gap. This CDR3 is built from 13 residues. The germline V gene has CDR1 MNHEY and CDR2 SVGEGT. CDR3 region: CASSYGVNNEQFF. Written as DNA, the CDR3 is TGTGCCAGCAGTTACGGGGTCAACAATGAGCAGTTCTTC.

This clonotype has ten or more counts. The chain employs TRBV29-1 and TRBJ2-1; perhaps TRBD1 as D (5 bases). CDR3 length: 13 amino acids. V was cut by 7 bases and J by 2 bases, with 12 bases left in between. Per the germline V gene, CDR1 is SQVTM and CDR2 is ANQGSEA. CDR3: CSARTSPYNEQFF. The CDR3 region has the DNA TGCAGCGCGAGGACAAGCCCCTACAATGAGCAGTTCTTC.

The J gene is TRBJ2-3, the V gene TRBV20-1; TRBD1 agrees at 8 bases. The V gene's germline CDR1 is DFQATT and CDR2 SNEGSKA (reference sequence). Trimming cost V 0 bases and J 7 bases; bases outside gene matches: 3. The CDR3 covers 13 residues. The CDR3 DNA reads TGCAGTGCTAGAGACAGGGGGCGGAATACGCAGTATTTT. It yields the protein CSARDRGRNTQYF.

This clonotype was seen more than once but under ten times. J is TRBJ1-1 and V is TRBV6-2 or TRBV6-3; TRBD1 might be the D (5 bases). CDR1 is MNHEY, CDR2 SVGEGT, per germline. This CDR3 comprises 13 residues. V was shortened by 7 bases and J by 4 bases, with 13 bases between the two germline ends. The CDR3 spells CASTTTAVTEAFF. Here the CDR3 DNA reads TGTGCCAGCACTACGACAGCGGTCACTGAAGCTTTCTTT.

The rearrangement joins TRBV18 to TRBJ2-1; D may be TRBD2 (6 bases). This CDR3 is 12 amino acids long. Germline V gene data show CDR1 as KGHSH and CDR2 as LQKENI. V was cut by 0 bases and J by 15 bases, with 12 bases left in between. CDR3 bases: TGTGCCAGCTCACCACCGGAGGGGCGGCGGTTCTTC. This encodes CASSPPEGRRFF.

This clonotype was observed a few times. The V gene is TRBV7-9, the J gene TRBJ2-7; TRBD1 is a possible D gene (6 bases). The CDR3 contains 15 residues. V was shortened by 3 bases and J by 1 base, with 13 bases between the two germline ends. Germline values: CDR1 SEHNR, CDR2 FQNEAQ (reference sequence). DNA of the CDR3: TGTGCCAGCAGCTTGACAGGTTTGGGTTCCTACGAGCAGTACTTC. As protein: CASSLTGLGSYEQYF.

A few counts support this clonotype. The chain is built from TRBV7-2 and TRBJ2-7, with a tentative D call TRBD1 (5 bases). This CDR3 is built from 13 residues. Germline V lookup: CDR1 SGHTA, CDR2 FQGNSA. Trimming removed 3 bases at V and 4 bases at J, with 10 bases between. DNA for the CDR3: TGTGCCAGCAGCTTGGGCAGGGATTACGAGCAGTACGTC. Its translation is CASSLGRDYEQYV.

This clonotype was seen only a few times. The chain couples TRBV10-2 to TRBJ1-4, with 8 bases identical to TRBD1. The CDR3 is 18 residues long. In germline, CDR1 is WSHSY, CDR2 SAAADI. Losses at the gene ends were 4 bases for V and 0 bases for J; bases not matched to a gene: 10. CDR3 nucleotides: TGCGCCAGCAGTGGTGGCAGGGGGCTCCCGGCAACTAATGAAAAACTGTTTTTT. Amino acids: CASSGGRGLPATNEKLFF.

V usage is TRBV20-1 and J usage is TRBJ2-2; D perhaps matches TRBD2 (6 bases). Trimming cost V 0 bases and J 0 bases, with 17 bases left between them. The length of the CDR3 is 18 residues. Germline V lookup: CDR1 DFQATT, CDR2 SNEGSKA (reference sequence). The CDR3 is CSAREPWGAGANTGELFF. The CDR3 nucleotides read TGCAGTGCTAGAGAGCCATGGGGAGCGGGCGCGAACACCGGGGAGCTGTTTTTT.

The chain uses TRBV20-1 and TRBJ1-5; maybe TRBD1 (5 bases). This CDR3 region has 16 residues. The V end lost 1 base, the J end lost 10 bases, and 23 bases lay between the germline ends. Germline CDR1 is DFQATT and CDR2 is SNEGSKA (reference sequence). The CDR3 DNA reads as TGCAGTGCTAGAGCTTCAGGGCGGTCTGACTTGGAACCCCAGCATTTT. Amino acid sequence: CSARASGRSDLEPQHF.

This chain links TRBV29-1 with TRBJ2-1; D is perhaps TRBD1 (7 bases). Trimming took 8 bases from V and 10 from J, leaving 18 bases between them. Germline V CDR1 and CDR2: SQVTM, ANQGSEA. The CDR3 contains 12 residues. CDR3 nucleotides: TGCAGCTCCTCCAGGGGGGCTGGCGAGCAGTTCTTC. Amino acid sequence: CSSSRGAGEQFF.

This clonotype was counted a few times. The V and J genes are TRBV12-3 or TRBV12-4 and TRBJ1-3; no reliable D call. Trimming left V 7 bases short and J 1 base short, with 5 bases between. There are 12 residues in the CDR3. The CDR3 protein is CASKWSGNTIYF. The DNA of the CDR3 is TGTGCCAGCAAGTGGTCTGGAAACACCATATATTTT.

The CDR3 DNA follows: TGTGCCAGCAGTTCGCTAGCGGGAGTGGGCAATGAGCAGTTCTTC. Protein: CASSSLAGVGNEQFF. V is TRBV12-3 or TRBV12-4 and J is TRBJ2-1; 10 bases match TRBD2. There are 15 residues in the CDR3. After removal of 4 bases from V and 6 bases from J, the junction contained 6 bases not matched to a gene.

The rearrangement joins TRBV9 to TRBJ2-3; TRBD1 is a possible D gene (5 bases). The CDR3 has 17 residues. V dropped 0 bases and J dropped 2 bases, with 16 bases sitting between them. Per the germline V gene, CDR1 is SGDLS and CDR2 is YYNGEE. Here the CDR3 reads CASSVGARQGYTDTQYF. CDR3 in DNA: TGTGCCAGCAGCGTAGGTGCCCGGCAGGGCTACACAGATACGCAGTATTTT.